Presented here are 6 T cell receptor beta chains from one specimen sequenced in a study of response to subunit inactivated influenza vaccine. In TCRdb, the RT-PCR reads were re-called with MiXCR into one record per CDR3 protein. The sample records some 550,000 distinct CDR3 sequences, under 25% being singletons. These data were also reused for a study on T cells expressing NK-cell markers. This second study says: TCR beta cDNA was made by 5'RACE template switching with UMIs.

Sequenced material: CD4+ T cells sorted from PBMCs, taken about 11 days after vaccination. All receptors derive from a man aged 50 or older who received an inactivated influenza vaccine.

This clonotype has just a few counts. The chain has TRBV7-9 and TRBJ2-3; TRBD1 matches at 7 bases. Germline CDR1 reads SEHNR; CDR2 reads FQNEAQ (reference sequence). V dropped 6 bases and J dropped 5; count of bases not matched to a gene: 5. The CDR3 consists of 13 residues. CDR3 sequence (DNA): TGTGCCAGCAGTGAGGGGGCTTTAGATACGCAGTATTTT. Translating it yields CASSEGALDTQYF. Combining the CDR3 with reference TRBV7-9 and TRBJ2-3 gives the whole variable domain DTGVSQNPRHKITKRGQNVTFRCDPISEHNRLYWYRQTLGQGPEFLTYFQNEAQLEKSRLLSDRFSAERPKGSFSTLEIQRTEQGDSAMYLCASSEGALDTQYFGPGTRLTVL.

The table lists this clonotype with a few counts. The chain uses TRBV12-3 or TRBV12-4 and TRBJ2-5; D is ambiguous. CDR3 length: 13 residues. V lost 5 bases and J 5 bases, leaving 12 bases between the germline ends. This CDR3 reads CASSPSRRETQYF. The CDR3 DNA is TGTGCCAGCAGTCCAAGCCGGCGGGAGACCCAGTACTTC.

This clonotype appeared a single time. The chain couples TRBV15 to TRBJ1-1; weak D call: TRBD1 (6 bases). The V end lost 5 bases, the J end lost 1 base, and 14 bases lay between the germline ends. Germline values: CDR1 LNHNV, CDR2 YYDKDF (reference sequence). The CDR3 contains 15 residues. The CDR3 nucleotides are TGTGCCACCAGCCCGACCGGGGGGCGGAACACTGAAGCTTTCTTT. It yields the protein CATSPTGGRNTEAFF.

This sequence joins TRBV20-1 and TRBJ2-3, with D perhaps TRBD1 (6 bases). The germline CDR1 and CDR2 sequences are DFQATT and SNEGSKA (reference sequence). The CDR3 is made up of 14 amino acids. The V end lost 7 bases, the J end lost 7 bases, and 21 bases lay between the germline ends. Written as DNA, the CDR3 is TGCAGTGTGAGTCTTACAACGGGGACAAATACGCAGTATTTT. Its protein product is CSVSLTTGTNTQYF.

V gene TRBV7-2 combines with J gene TRBJ1-4, with D unclear. Trimming pared 3 bases from V and 0 bases from J, leaving 11 bases between. The CDR3 runs 16 residues. Germline V CDR1 and CDR2: SGHTA, FQGNSA. The CDR3 sequence is CASSFRFSATNEKLFF. DNA for the CDR3: TGTGCCAGCAGCTTCCGGTTTTCAGCAACTAATGAAAAACTGTTTTTT.

The chain uses TRBV28 and TRBJ1-1; a weak D match, TRBD1 (6 bases). Trimming pared 6 bases from V and 4 bases from J, leaving 15 bases between. The CDR3 contains 14 residues. CDR1 MDHEN and CDR2 SYDVKM come from the germline V gene. The CDR3 DNA follows: TGTGCCAGCAGCCTCCGAGGGGGGGTCACTGAAGCTTTCTTT. Translated, it gives CASSLRGGVTEAFF.